This T cell receptor beta chain was captured by sequencing in a study of shared clonotypes between healthy human individuals. This clone was detected once. The antigen remains unidentified. Study observations and caveats: Having only a few donors restricted how much genetic and exposure-history diversity was captured.

Per germline, CDR1 MDHEN and CDR2 SYDVKM. V lost 4 bases, J lost 2 bases, and 8 bases lay in between. CDR3 length equals 13 residues. Genomic DNA belonging to each subset was distributed in equal measure over several immunoSEQ plates. Per the original data handling: From ImmunoSEQ came sequences covering only the junction and carrying no quality scores, so filtering differed. Method: immunoSEQ multiplex PCR; TCRdb's copy keeps in-frame clones and lacks some. V, J and clone size derive from that table, while D and trimming were established from the DNA sequence. The sample contains some 1 million clones, about 77% of which appear only once.

Sequenced sample: memory CD4+ T cells sorted from blood. As to subset: CD45RA-negative fraction. The TCR originated in a man aged 18 to 29 in good health. The chain couples TRBV28 to TRBJ2-5; TRBD1 or TRBD2 may be the D gene (5 bases each). The CDR3 spells CASSSGTQETQYF. The CDR3 bases are TGTGCCAGCAGTTCCGGGACGCAAGAGACCCAGTACTTC. Looking up the rest from reference TRBV28 and TRBJ2-5 gives the full variable domain: DVKVTQSSRYLVKRTGEKVFLECVQDMDHENMFWYRQDPGLGLRLIYFSYDVKMKEKGDIPEGYSVSREKKERFSLILESASTNQTSMYLCASSSGTQETQYFGPGTRLLVL.